The present T cell receptor (beta chain) was sequenced within a study of shared clonotypes between healthy human individuals. About the research overall: A couple of women and a few men aged 18 to 49 served as donors. Study observations and caveats: Shared across a few donors were around 5% of the naive CD4 clonotypes.

Notes on this clone: Its antigen is not identified.

The CDR3 consists of 15 residues. V was pared by 1 base and J by 0 bases, with 9 bases between. Looked up from germline, CDR1 is KGHSH and CDR2 is LQKENI. Authors' methods: ImmunoSEQ junction-only sequences lacked quality scores, so their filtering differed. Sequencing used immunoSEQ multiplex PCR; TCRdb keeps in-frame clones, though not all of them. V, J and clone size derive from that table, while D and trimming were established from the DNA sequence. Of about 2,500,000 clones in the sample, 90% to 95% were seen once. The receptor's source is a young man in good health. The source material was naive CD4+ T cells sorted from blood. The subset here: CD45RA+ positively selected. The rearrangement joins TRBV18 to TRBJ2-5; D is possibly TRBD1 or TRBD2 (5 bases each). CDR3: CASSPHQGHQETQYF. DNA of the CDR3: TGTGCCAGCTCACCACACCAGGGACACCAAGAGACCCAGTACTTC.